This T cell receptor (beta chain) was documented in a study of neurological immune-mediated disorders. Study as a whole: The study included 34 multiple sclerosis patients, around 30 relapsing-remitting and 3 secondary progressive.

TCRdb redid the calling of the 5' RACE reads with MiXCR, one entry per CDR3 protein. Altogether some 86,000 distinct CDR3 sequences are present, 2.6% being singletons, with the ten largest covering roughly 1.2%. V was clipped by 8 bases and J by 5 bases, with 20 bases between them. Germline V gene sequence: CDR1 MDHEN, CDR2 SYDVKM. The CDR3 covers 15 residues. This clonotype was recorded many times. This clonotype was sampled from a young woman with multiple sclerosis. Sequenced input: PBMCs. This sequence joins TRBV28 and TRBJ2-3; tentatively, D is TRBD1 or TRBD2 (5 bases each). This chain's CDR3 is CASPPSRDDVDTQYF. The CDR3 DNA is TGTGCCAGCCCCCCCAGCAGGGACGATGTAGATACGCAGTATTTT.